This TCR beta chain derives from a study of blood T cell repertoires in COVID-19. Per the study methods: Amplification from reference gene primers served as the basis for estimated nucleated cell counts. Some clones are missing from TCRdb's copy, which holds only in-frame ones; the method was immunoSEQ multiplex PCR. Clone size and V and J calls were adopted from that table, with D and trimming inferred from the DNA. The sample lists a few hundred thousand clones; more than 75% were seen once. The CDR3 has 14 residues. Germline values: CDR1 MDHEN, CDR2 SYDVKM. V was cut by 5 bases and J by 8 bases, with 15 bases left in between.

The source of this sequence is a middle-aged man with active or convalescent COVID-19. This chain joins TRBV28 and TRBJ2-2; D gene uncertain. Material: peripheral blood. The CDR3 loop is CASSSPNRLGELFF. CDR3 bases: TGTGCCAGCAGTAGCCCGAATCGGTTGGGGGAGCTGTTTTTT.